This is a list of T cell receptor beta chains from one sample in a study of blood T cell repertoires in COVID-19. Using immunoSEQ multiplex PCR, the repertoire was profiled, and TCRdb retains in-frame clones only, with some absent. Of tens of thousands of clones listed, 89% are singletons. The specimen sequenced was peripheral blood. All receptors derive from a man between 60 and 75 years old with COVID-19, enrolled during active disease. Both conserved end residues are part of each CDR3. D genes are given only for firm matches. Rows may omit the clone size; those that give it use once, few, many or a size class.

clone size	V gene	J gene	D gene	CDR3 DNA	CDR3 protein
.	TRBV12-5	TRBJ2-3	.	TGTGCTAGTGACTCGGACAGTAGCACAGATACGCAGTATTTT	CASDSDSSTDTQYF
once	TRBV5-1	TRBJ1-2	.	TGCGCCAGCAGCTTGGAGGGGGAGGGCTATGGCTACACCTTC	CASSLEGEGYGYTF
.	TRBV9	TRBJ2-3	.	TGTGCCAGCAGCCCCCGGGGGGCTAGCACAGATACGCAGTATTTT	CASSPRGASTDTQYF
once	TRBV5-1	TRBJ2-7	.	TGCGCCAGCAGCCTACGTTCCCAGGGTGTAACCTACGAGCAGTACTTC	CASSLRSQGVTYEQYF
.	TRBV30	TRBJ1-1	.	TGTGCCTGGAGTCCATACTCAGGGAAGACTGAAGCTTTCTTT	CAWSPYSGKTEAFF
once	TRBV11-3	TRBJ1-1	.	TGTGCCAGCAGGGTCGACAGGTGGGGTGAAGCTTTCTTT	CASRVDRWGEAFF
.	TRBV10-3	TRBJ2-4	TRBD2	TGTGCCACCAGGACTAGCGGGGATTGGGCCAAAAACATTCAGTACTTC	CATRTSGDWAKNIQYF
.	TRBV18	TRBJ1-4	TRBD1	TGTGCCAGCTCACCCGGGACAGGGGACGAAAAACTGTTTTTT	CASSPGTGDEKLFF
.	TRBV18	TRBJ1-1	.	TGTGCCAGCTCACCAGGGGGCCCTACCAACACTGAAGCTTTCTTT	CASSPGGPTNTEAFF
.	TRBV7-2	TRBJ2-7	.	TGTGCCAGCAGCTTAGAGACGGGGGTGCACGAGCAGTACTTC	CASSLETGVHEQYF
once	TRBV10-3	TRBJ2-3	TRBD1	TGTGCCATCAGTCCCGGACAGGGGGTGGGCACAGATACGCAGTATTTT	CAISPGQGVGTDTQYF
.	TRBV21-1	TRBJ2-1	.	TGTGCCAGCAGCAAACTGTTTAGCGGGAGAAACTACAATGAGCAGTTCTTC	CASSKLFSGRNYNEQFF
.	TRBV9	TRBJ1-1	.	TGTGCCAGCAGCGTAGATGAGGGGAACACTGAAGCTTTCTTT	CASSVDEGNTEAFF
.	TRBV7-8	TRBJ2-7	.	TGTGCCAGCAGCTTAAATTCCAGGCCCTACGAGCAGTACTTC	CASSLNSRPYEQYF
.	TRBV10-3	TRBJ1-2	TRBD1	TGTGCCATCAGTGAGACCGGGACAGGGGGCGCGCACACCTTC	CAISETGTGGAHTF
.	TRBV5-1	TRBJ1-1	.	TGCGCCAGCAGCATGGACGGGAACACTGAAGCTTTCTTT	CASSMDGNTEAFF
.	TRBV30	TRBJ2-5	.	TGTGCCTGGCTAGCGGGCCAGGGGGAAGAGACCCAGTACTTC	CAWLAGQGEETQYF
few	TRBV9	TRBJ1-5	.	TGTGCCAGCAGCGTGGGGGGTGTAAGCAATCAGCCCCAGCATTTT	CASSVGGVSNQPQHF
.	TRBV9	TRBJ1-3	TRBD1	TGTGCCAGCAGCGCTCCGGACAGGGAGCCCGGAAACACCATATATTTT	CASSAPDREPGNTIYF
.	TRBV27	TRBJ1-2	TRBD1	TGTGCCAGCAGTTGGGACAGGGATACCTATGGCTACACCTTC	CASSWDRDTYGYTF
.	TRBV28	TRBJ2-4	.	TGTGCCAGCCAGGTAGCCAAAAACATTCAGTACTTC	CASQVAKNIQYF
.	TRBV9	TRBJ2-2	.	TGTGCCAGCAGCTCCTTTGACTCCACCGGGGAGCTGTTTTTT	CASSSFDSTGELFF
.	TRBV5-1	TRBJ1-6	TRBD1	TGCGCCAGCACTAGGACAGGGGTGCGTAATTCACCCCTCCACTTT	CASTRTGVRNSPLHF
.	TRBV3-1/TRBV3-2	TRBJ2-1	TRBD2	TGTGCCAGCAGCCAAGGGGGGCTAGCGGGAGAGGGTGAGCAGTTCTTC	CASSQGGLAGEGEQFF
.	TRBV5-4	TRBJ2-5	.	TGTGCCAGCAGCTTGGTACAGCTAACGCAACAAGAGACCCAGTACTTC	CASSLVQLTQQETQYF
.	TRBV5-1	TRBJ1-6	.	TGCGCCAGCAGGGGCAGTGGAAGCTCCTATAATTCACCCCTCCACTTT	CASRGSGSSYNSPLHF
.	TRBV6-4	TRBJ1-1	.	TGTGCCAGCAGTGTCCACGGGGGGAACACTGAAGCTTTCTTT	CASSVHGGNTEAFF